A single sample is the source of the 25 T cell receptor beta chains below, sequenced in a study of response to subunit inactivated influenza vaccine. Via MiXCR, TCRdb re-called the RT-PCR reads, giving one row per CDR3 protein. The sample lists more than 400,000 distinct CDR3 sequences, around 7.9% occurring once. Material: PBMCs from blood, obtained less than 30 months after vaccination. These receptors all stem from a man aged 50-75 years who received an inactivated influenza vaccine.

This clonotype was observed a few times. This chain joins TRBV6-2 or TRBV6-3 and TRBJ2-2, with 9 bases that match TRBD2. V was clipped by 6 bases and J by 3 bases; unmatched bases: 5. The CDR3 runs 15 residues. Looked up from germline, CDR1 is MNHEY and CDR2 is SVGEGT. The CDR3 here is CASRTGLADTGELFF. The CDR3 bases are TGTGCCAGCAGAACGGGACTAGCAGACACCGGGGAGCTGTTTTTT.

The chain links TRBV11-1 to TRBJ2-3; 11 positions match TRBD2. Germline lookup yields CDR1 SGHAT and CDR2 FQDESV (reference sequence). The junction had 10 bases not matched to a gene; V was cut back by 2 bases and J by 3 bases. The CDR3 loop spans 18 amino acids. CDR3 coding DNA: TGTGCCAGCAGCTTAACTAGCGGGAGTCGATGGGGGACAGATACGCAGTATTTT. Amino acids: CASSLTSGSRWGTDTQYF.

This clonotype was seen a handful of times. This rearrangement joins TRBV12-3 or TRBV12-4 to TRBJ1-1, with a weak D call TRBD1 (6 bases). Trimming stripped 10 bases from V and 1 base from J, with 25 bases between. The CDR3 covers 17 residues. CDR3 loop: CAIHPTTPGQGNTEAFF. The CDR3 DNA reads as TGTGCCATACACCCTACTACACCGGGACAAGGGAACACTGAAGCTTTCTTT.

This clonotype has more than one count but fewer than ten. The CDR3 loop reads CASSLGSRGTGELFF. For the CDR3, the DNA is TGTGCCAGCAGTTTAGGTAGCCGCGGCACCGGGGAGCTGTTTTTT. V usage is TRBV12-3 or TRBV12-4 and J usage is TRBJ2-2; no clear D gene. This CDR3 spans 15 amino acids. Trimming removed 1 base at V and 4 bases at J, with 10 bases between.

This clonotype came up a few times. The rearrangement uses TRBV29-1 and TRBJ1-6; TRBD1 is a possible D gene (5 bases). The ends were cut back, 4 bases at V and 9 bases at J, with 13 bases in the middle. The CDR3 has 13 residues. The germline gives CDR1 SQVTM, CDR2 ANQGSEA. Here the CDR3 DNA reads TGCAGCGTTGTTATAGGGGAAGGTTCACCCCTCCACTTT. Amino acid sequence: CSVVIGEGSPLHF.

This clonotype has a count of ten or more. The CDR3 nucleotides are TGTGCCAGCACGCAGTCAGGGGGTCCAAACAATGAGCAGTTCTTC. It specifies CASTQSGGPNNEQFF. The chain carries TRBV2 and TRBJ2-1, with 7 bases identical to TRBD1. Germline values: CDR1 SNHLY, CDR2 FYNNEI. J lost 5 bases, V lost 7 bases, and 11 bases had no gene match. The CDR3 has 15 amino acids.

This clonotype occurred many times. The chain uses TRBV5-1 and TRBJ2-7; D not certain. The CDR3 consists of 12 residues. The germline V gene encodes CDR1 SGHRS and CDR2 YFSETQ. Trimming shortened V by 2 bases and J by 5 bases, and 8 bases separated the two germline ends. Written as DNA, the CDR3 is TGCGCCAGCAGCTTAAACCCCGACGAGCAGTACTTC. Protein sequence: CASSLNPDEQYF.

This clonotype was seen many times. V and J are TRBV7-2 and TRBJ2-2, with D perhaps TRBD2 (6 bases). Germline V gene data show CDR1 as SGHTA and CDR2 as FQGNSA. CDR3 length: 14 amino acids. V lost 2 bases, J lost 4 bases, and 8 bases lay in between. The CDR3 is CASSLTGGTGELFF. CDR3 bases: TGTGCCAGCAGCTTAACCGGGGGCACCGGGGAGCTGTTTTTT.

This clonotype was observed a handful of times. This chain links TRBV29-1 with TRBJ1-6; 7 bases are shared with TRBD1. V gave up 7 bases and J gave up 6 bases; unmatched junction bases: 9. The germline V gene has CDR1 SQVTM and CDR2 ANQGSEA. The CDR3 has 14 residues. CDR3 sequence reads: CSAQTGAFNSPLHF. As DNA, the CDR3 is TGCAGCGCACAAACAGGGGCCTTTAATTCACCCCTCCACTTT.

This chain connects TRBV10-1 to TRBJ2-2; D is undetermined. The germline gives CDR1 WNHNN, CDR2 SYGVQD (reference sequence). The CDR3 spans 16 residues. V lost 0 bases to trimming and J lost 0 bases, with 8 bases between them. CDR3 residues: CASSESFGPNTGELFF. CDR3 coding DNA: TGCGCCAGCAGTGAGTCGTTCGGGCCGAACACCGGGGAGCTGTTTTTT.

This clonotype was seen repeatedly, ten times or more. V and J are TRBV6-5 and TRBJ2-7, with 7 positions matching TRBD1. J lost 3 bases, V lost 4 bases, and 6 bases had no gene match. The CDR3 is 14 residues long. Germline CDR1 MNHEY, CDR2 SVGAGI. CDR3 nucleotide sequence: TGTGCCAGCAGTTTGTCATCAGGGGGCTACGAGCAGTACTTC. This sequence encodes CASSLSSGGYEQYF.

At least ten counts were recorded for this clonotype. The CDR3 bases are TGTGCCAGCAGTTACAAGGGGGACAGAAATGAGCAGTTCTTC. Encoded protein: CASSYKGDRNEQFF. The rearrangement uses TRBV6-5 and TRBJ2-1; 7 positions match TRBD1. Germline V gene lookup returns CDR1 MNHEY and CDR2 SVGAGI. The V and J ends lost 2 bases and 7 bases, in that order; junction bases with no gene match: 5. The CDR3 contains 14 residues.

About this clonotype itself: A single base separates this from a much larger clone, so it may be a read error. The CDR3 loop is CASSPGGTVGTDSQYF. For the CDR3, the DNA is TGCGCCAGCAGCCCCGGCGGGACAGTCGGCACAGATTCGCAGTATTTT. The gene calls are TRBV5-1 and TRBJ2-3, with TRBD1 as a possible D gene (7 bases). CDR1 SGHRS and CDR2 YFSETQ come from the germline V gene. The CDR3 is 16 residues long.

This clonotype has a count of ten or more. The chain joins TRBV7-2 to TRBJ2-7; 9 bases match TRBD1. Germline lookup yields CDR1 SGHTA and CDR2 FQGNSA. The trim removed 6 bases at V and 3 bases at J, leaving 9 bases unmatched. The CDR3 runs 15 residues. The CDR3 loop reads CASRARGTGFYEQYF. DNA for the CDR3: TGTGCCAGCAGGGCCCGCGGGACAGGGTTCTACGAGCAGTACTTC.

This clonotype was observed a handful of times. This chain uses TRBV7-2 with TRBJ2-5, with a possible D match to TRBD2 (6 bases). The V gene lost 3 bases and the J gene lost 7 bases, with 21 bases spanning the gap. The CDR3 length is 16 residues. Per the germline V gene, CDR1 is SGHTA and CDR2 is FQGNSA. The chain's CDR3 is CASSFNVFGGRGTQYF. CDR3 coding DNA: TGTGCCAGCAGCTTCAATGTATTCGGGGGTCGTGGGACCCAGTACTTC.

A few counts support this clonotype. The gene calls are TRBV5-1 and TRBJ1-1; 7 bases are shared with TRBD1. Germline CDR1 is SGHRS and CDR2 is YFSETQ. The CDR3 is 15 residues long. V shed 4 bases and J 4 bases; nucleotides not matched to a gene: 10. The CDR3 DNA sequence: TGCGCCAGCAGCCCCGACCCACAGGGGAGCACTGAAGCTTTCTTT. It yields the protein CASSPDPQGSTEAFF.

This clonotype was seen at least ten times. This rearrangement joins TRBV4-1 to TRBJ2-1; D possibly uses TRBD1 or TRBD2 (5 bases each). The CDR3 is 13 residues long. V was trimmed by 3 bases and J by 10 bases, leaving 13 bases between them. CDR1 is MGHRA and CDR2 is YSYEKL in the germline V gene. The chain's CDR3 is CASSHPLGEEQFF. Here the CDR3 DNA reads TGCGCCAGCAGCCACCCCCTAGGGGAGGAGCAGTTCTTC.

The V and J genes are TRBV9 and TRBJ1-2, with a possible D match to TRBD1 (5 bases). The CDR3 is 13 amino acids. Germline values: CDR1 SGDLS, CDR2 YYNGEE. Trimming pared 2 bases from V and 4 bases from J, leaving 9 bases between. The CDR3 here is CASSVDSTYGYTF. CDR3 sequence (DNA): TGTGCCAGCAGCGTCGACAGCACCTATGGCTACACCTTC.

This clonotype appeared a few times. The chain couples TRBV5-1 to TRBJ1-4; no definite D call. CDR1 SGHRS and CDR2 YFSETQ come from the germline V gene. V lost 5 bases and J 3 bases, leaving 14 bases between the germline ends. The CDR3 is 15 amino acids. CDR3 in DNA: TGCGCCAGCAGTGAAGAGGGAGGGTCTAATGAAAAACTGTTTTTT. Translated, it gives CASSEEGGSNEKLFF.

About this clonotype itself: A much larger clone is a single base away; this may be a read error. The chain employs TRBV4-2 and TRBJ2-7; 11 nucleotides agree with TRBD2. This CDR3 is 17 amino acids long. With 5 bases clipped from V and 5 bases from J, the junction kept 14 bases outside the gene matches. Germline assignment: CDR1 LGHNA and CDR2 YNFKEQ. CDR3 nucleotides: TGTGCCAGCAGCATAGGGACTAGCGGCCGCATCGTCCACGAGCAGTACTTC. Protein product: CASSIGTSGRIVHEQYF.

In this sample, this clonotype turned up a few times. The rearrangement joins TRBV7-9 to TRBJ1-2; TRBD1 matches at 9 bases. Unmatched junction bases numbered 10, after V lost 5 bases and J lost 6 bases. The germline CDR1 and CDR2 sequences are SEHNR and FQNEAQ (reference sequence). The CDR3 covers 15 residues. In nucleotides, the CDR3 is TGTGCCAGCAGCCGAACGGGACGGACAGGGGATGGCTACACCTTC. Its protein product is CASSRTGRTGDGYTF.

CDR3: CASSSYGQAINSPLHF. The CDR3 DNA reads TGTGCCAGCAGCTCTTACGGACAGGCTATTAATTCACCCCTCCACTTT. This sequence joins TRBV11-2 and TRBJ1-6; 7 bases fit TRBD1. Germline CDR1 and CDR2: SGHAT and FQNNGV. J lost 6 bases, V lost 4 bases, and 9 bases had no gene match. This CDR3 region has 16 residues. Looking up the rest from reference TRBV11-2 and TRBJ1-6 gives the full variable domain: EAGVAQSPRYKIIEKRQSVAFWCNPISGHATLYWYQQILGQGPKLLIQFQNNGVVDDSQLPKDRFSAERLKGVDSTLKIQPAKLEDSAVYLCASSSYGQAINSPLHFGNGTRLTVT.

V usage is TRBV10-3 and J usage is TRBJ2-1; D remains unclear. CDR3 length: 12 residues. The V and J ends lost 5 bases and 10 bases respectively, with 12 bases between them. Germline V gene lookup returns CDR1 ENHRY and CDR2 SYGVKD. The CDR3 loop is CAISTRPEEQFF. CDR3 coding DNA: TGTGCCATCAGTACCCGCCCCGAGGAGCAGTTCTTC.

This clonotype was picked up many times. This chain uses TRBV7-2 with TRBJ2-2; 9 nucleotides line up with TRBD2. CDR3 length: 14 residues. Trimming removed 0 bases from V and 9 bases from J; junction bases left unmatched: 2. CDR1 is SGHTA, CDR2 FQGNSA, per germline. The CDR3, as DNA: TGTGCCAGCAGCTTAGCAGCGGGAGGAAGGGAGCTGTTTTTT. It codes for CASSLAAGGRELFF.

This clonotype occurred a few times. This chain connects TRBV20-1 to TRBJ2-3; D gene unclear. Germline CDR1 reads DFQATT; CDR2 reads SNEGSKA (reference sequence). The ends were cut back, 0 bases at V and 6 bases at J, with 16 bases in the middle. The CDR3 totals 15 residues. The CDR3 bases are TGCAGTGCTAGAGAGTTGGCCTCACCCGGGGATACGCAGTATTTT. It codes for CSARELASPGDTQYF.